These 29 T cell receptor beta chains originate from one sample sequenced in a study of cytomegalovirus exposure and HLA in healthy donors. The study ran its PCR with 60 Vbeta and 13 Jbeta primers. TCRdb keeps only in-frame clones here, not all; method: immunoSEQ multiplex PCR. The repertoire holds fewer than 250,000 clones, with around 76% as singletons. The sequencing input was PBMCs. The source is a man aged 40-50 years in good health and CMV-seropositive.

This chain's CDR3 is CASSLYIAGENTGELFF. Written as DNA, the CDR3 is TGTGCCAGCAGCTTATACATAGCGGGAGAAAACACCGGGGAGCTGTTTTTT. V and J are TRBV7-9 and TRBJ2-2, with TRBD2 matching over 9 bases. The germline V gene has CDR1 SEHNR and CDR2 FQNEAQ (reference sequence). The CDR3 consists of 17 residues. J gave up 2 bases and V 2 bases, and 6 bases lay outside the gene matches.

This chain links TRBV10-1 with TRBJ2-2, with 12 bases lining up with TRBD2. This CDR3 is 16 amino acids long. The germline CDR1 and CDR2 sequences are WNHNN and SYGVQD (reference sequence). V trimming: 2 bases; J trimming: 6 bases; junction bases outside the gene matches: 4. The CDR3 sequence: CASSEILAGGPGELFF. The CDR3 bases are TGCGCCAGCAGTGAGATCCTAGCGGGAGGGCCCGGGGAGCTGTTTTTT.

The V gene is TRBV6-5, the J gene TRBJ2-7; D is perhaps TRBD1 (5 bases). Germline assignment: CDR1 MNHEY and CDR2 SVGAGI. This CDR3 is 13 amino acids long. V lost 6 bases and J 4 bases, leaving 13 bases between the germline ends. The DNA for the CDR3 is TGTGCCAGCAGCTTATTTAGGGGTTACGAGCAGTACTTC. This encodes CASSLFRGYEQYF.

The V gene is TRBV15, the J gene TRBJ2-1; the match to TRBD2 covers 12 bases. The J segment lost 2 bases and the V segment lost 1 base, leaving 6 bases of the junction unmatched. The CDR3 has 18 amino acids. Germline CDR1 LNHNV, CDR2 YYDKDF (reference sequence). As DNA, the CDR3 is TGTGCCACCAGCAGAGCCTTCCTAGCGGGAGGGCCCTACAATGAGCAGTTCTTC. Amino acid sequence: CATSRAFLAGGPYNEQFF.

The V gene is TRBV6-5, the J gene TRBJ2-1, with 10 bases identical to TRBD2. The CDR3 runs to 15 residues. The V and J ends lost 4 bases and 7 bases, in that order; junction bases with no gene match: 7. The germline V gene has CDR1 MNHEY and CDR2 SVGAGI. The CDR3 nucleotides are TGTGCCAGCAGTTTAGAGCGGGAGGGCCTGAATGAGCAGTTCTTC. This codes for CASSLEREGLNEQFF.

This clone has a handful of counts. Written as DNA, the CDR3 is TGCGCCAGCAGTTACGGGGAAACCTCAACTAATGAAAAACTGTTTTTT. Amino acids: CASSYGETSTNEKLFF. The chain combines TRBV5-1 with TRBJ1-4, with D hard to call. The V end lost 5 bases, the J end lost 0 bases, and 14 bases lay between the germline ends. The CDR3 totals 16 residues. CDR1 and CDR2 from the germline V gene are SGHRS and YFSETQ.

This chain links TRBV7-8 with TRBJ2-7; D is unresolved. The germline V and J ends were trimmed by 0 bases and 3 bases, with 18 bases remaining between them. Per the germline V gene, CDR1 is SGHVS and CDR2 is FQNEAQ. The length of the CDR3 is 17 residues. CDR3 sequence: CASSLAPAARIHYEQYV. The DNA for the CDR3 is TGTGCCAGCAGCTTAGCGCCGGCAGCCCGGATACACTACGAGCAGTACGTC.

The chain employs TRBV19 and TRBJ2-7; 8 bases fit TRBD2. Per germline, CDR1 LNHDA and CDR2 SQIVND (reference sequence). CDR3 length: 14 amino acids. The junction had 10 bases not matched to a gene; V was cut back by 4 bases and J by 8 bases. The CDR3 DNA reads as TGTGCCAGTAGTAGTCCCGGGACTAGTTCAAAGCAGTACGTC. Its protein is CASSSPGTSSKQYV.

This CDR3 is CASSVGGPTYNEQFF. The CDR3 nucleotides are TGCGCCAGCAGTGTGGGGGGTCCCACCTACAATGAGCAGTTCTTC. This sequence joins TRBV5-1 and TRBJ2-1, with TRBD2 as a possible D gene (6 bases). With 5 bases removed from V and 2 bases from J, the gap between germline ends came to 14 bases. The CDR3 loop spans 15 amino acids. CDR1 and CDR2 (germline): SGHRS, YFSETQ.

The chain combines TRBV19 with TRBJ1-1; D ambiguous. From germline, CDR1 is LNHDA and CDR2 SQIVND (reference sequence). The CDR3 runs 12 residues. V gave up 1 base and J gave up 7 bases, with 7 bases separating them. The CDR3 protein is CASSIGRREAFF. The DNA of the CDR3 is TGTGCCAGTAGTATAGGGCGGCGTGAAGCTTTCTTT.

The V gene is TRBV14, the J gene TRBJ1-1; TRBD1 matches 8 bases. Germline V gene data show CDR1 as SGHDN and CDR2 as FVKESK. J gave up 1 base and V 10 bases, and 5 bases lay outside the gene matches. This CDR3 is built from 13 residues. The CDR3 sequence is CATQQGGNTEAFF. CDR3 DNA sequence: TGTGCCACCCAACAGGGGGGGAACACTGAAGCTTTCTTT.

The chain uses TRBV5-1 and TRBJ2-7; D perhaps matches TRBD2 (5 bases). Trimming took 0 bases from V and 7 from J, leaving 14 bases between them. Per germline, CDR1 SGHRS and CDR2 YFSETQ. The CDR3 has 14 residues. CDR3 residues: CASSLEAGSREQYV. DNA of the CDR3: TGCGCCAGCAGCTTGGAGGCGGGTTCAAGGGAGCAGTACGTC.

Comments on this clone: At one end the junction does not follow the germline gene, possibly because of a read error. The chain recombines TRBV7-9 with TRBJ1-2, with D tentatively TRBD1 (5 bases). The CDR3 is 13 amino acids. From germline, CDR1 is SEHNR and CDR2 FQNEAQ (reference sequence). This CDR3 reads CSSSLEQVDGYTF. For the CDR3, the DNA is TGTTCCAGCAGCTTAGAACAGGTAGATGGCTACACCTTC.

This clone has more than one count but fewer than ten. V usage is TRBV27 and J usage is TRBJ2-1; 10 positions match TRBD2. Germline V lookup: CDR1 MNHEY, CDR2 SMNVEV (reference sequence). V shed 5 bases, J shed 8 bases, and the junction held 6 bases outside the gene matches. The CDR3 has 14 amino acids. The CDR3 bases are TGTGCCAGCAGTCCAAGGACTAGCGGAGATGAGCAGTTCTTC. It specifies CASSPRTSGDEQFF.

As to this clone: Other nucleotide sequences in the sample specify the same CDR3. The chain has TRBV7-9 and TRBJ1-4; D uncertain. CDR1 and CDR2 from the germline V gene are SEHNR and FQNEAQ (reference sequence). V dropped 1 base and J dropped 5 bases, with 14 bases sitting between them. The CDR3 runs to 16 residues. CDR3 sequence: CASSLVSGTTNEKLFF. The CDR3 region has the DNA TGTGCCAGCAGCTTAGTGTCAGGTACCACAAATGAAAAACTGTTTTTT.

The chain is built from TRBV6-1 and TRBJ2-5; 13 positions match TRBD2. The junction had 6 bases not matched to a gene; V was cut back by 3 bases and J by 5 bases. This CDR3 is built from 16 residues. Germline assignment: CDR1 MNHNS and CDR2 SASEGT. Here the CDR3 DNA reads TGTGCCAGCAGTGATAGACTAGCGGGAGGCCTGGAGACCCAGTACTTC. This translates into CASSDRLAGGLETQYF.

The J gene is TRBJ2-3, the V gene TRBV4-1, with D perhaps matching TRBD2 (5 bases). V lost 1 base, J lost 5 bases, and 10 bases lay in between. The CDR3 has 14 residues. Germline CDR1 and CDR2: MGHRA and YSYEKL. CDR3 DNA sequence: TGCGCCAGCAGCCAAGCTGACGGGATAGATACGCAGTATTTT. It codes for CASSQADGIDTQYF.

The chain has TRBV30 and TRBJ1-1; 8 bases agree with TRBD1. Germline-derived CDR1 and CDR2 are GTSNPN and SVGIG (reference sequence). The V and J ends lost 0 bases and 1 base, in that order; junction bases with no gene match: 1. CDR3 length: 14 amino acids. The CDR3 DNA reads TGTGCCTGGAGTGTAGGGACAGGGAACACTGAAGCTTTCTTT. Translating gives CAWSVGTGNTEAFF.

This chain uses TRBV18 with TRBJ2-2; TRBD1 agrees at 11 bases. Germline loops: CDR1 KGHSH, CDR2 LQKENI. Trimming took 0 bases from V and 6 from J; bases not matched to a gene: 0. There are 15 residues in the CDR3. The CDR3 sequence: CASSPPGQGAGELFF. The CDR3 region has the DNA TGTGCCAGCTCACCACCGGGACAGGGGGCCGGGGAGCTGTTTTTT.

V and J are TRBV27 and TRBJ2-5; tentative D call: TRBD1 (7 bases). The J call could be wrong; TRBJ2-7 is a better fit for the DNA end. This CDR3 contains 17 residues. Germline assignment: CDR1 MNHEY and CDR2 SMNVEV (reference sequence). CDR3 residues: CASRPLGGTAFSYEQYF. The DNA for the CDR3 is TGTGCCAGCCGACCCCTTGGAGGGACAGCCTTCTCCTACGAGCAGTACTTC.

V gene TRBV6-1 combines with J gene TRBJ2-7; 7 bases match TRBD1. With V trimmed by 2 bases and J by 3 bases, 4 bases remained unmatched. The length of the CDR3 is 14 residues. The germline V gene has CDR1 MNHNS and CDR2 SASEGT. Written as DNA, the CDR3 is TGTGCCAGCAGTGAATGGAACAGGGGCTACGAGCAGTACGTC. Protein product: CASSEWNRGYEQYV.

The table lists this clone with many counts. V usage is TRBV4-1 and J usage is TRBJ1-2; 11 bases match TRBD1. The CDR3 loop spans 16 amino acids. V dropped 0 bases and J dropped 4; count of bases not matched to a gene: 4. Germline assignment: CDR1 MGHRA and CDR2 YSYEKL. CDR3 in amino acids: CASSQDGQGAGYGYTF. CDR3 DNA sequence: TGCGCCAGCAGCCAAGATGGACAGGGGGCTGGCTATGGCTACACCTTC.

The gene calls are TRBV11-2 and TRBJ2-5; maybe TRBD2 (6 bases). The CDR3 runs 20 residues. Deletions cut 0 bases from V and 3 bases from J, with 26 bases between. Germline V gene lookup returns CDR1 SGHAT and CDR2 FQNNGV. The CDR3 sequence is CASSLDPRSSAGRLKETQYF. DNA of the CDR3: TGTGCCAGCAGCTTAGATCCGCGGTCTTCGGCGGGACGGCTAAAAGAGACCCAGTACTTC.

The chain couples TRBV7-9 to TRBJ2-6; D is undetermined. The V end was cut by 8 bases, the J end by 2 bases, with 7 bases between. This CDR3 contains 13 residues. Germline V gene data show CDR1 as SEHNR and CDR2 as FQNEAQ (reference sequence). In DNA, the CDR3 is TGTGCCAGCTGTCGGGCTGGGGCCAACGTCCTGACTTTC. Its translation is CASCRAGANVLTF.

The rearrangement joins TRBV10-1 to TRBJ2-1, with 8 bases matching TRBD2. This CDR3 is built from 14 residues. Germline V gene sequence: CDR1 WNHNN, CDR2 SYGVQD (reference sequence). J lost 5 bases, V lost 4 bases, and 4 bases had no gene match. DNA for the CDR3: TGCGCCAGCAGTGGGCTAGCGGGTGACAATGAGCAGTTCTTC. Translation gives CASSGLAGDNEQFF.

On this clone: Within the sample, other DNA sequences also encode this same CDR3. This rearrangement joins TRBV27 to TRBJ2-7; TRBD1 is a possible D gene (7 bases). Germline values: CDR1 MNHEY, CDR2 SMNVEV (reference sequence). Trimming took 3 bases from V and 4 from J, leaving 13 bases between them. This CDR3 comprises 14 residues. CDR3 sequence: CASSFGQGGYEQYF. The CDR3 DNA reads as TGTGCCAGCAGTTTTGGTCAGGGGGGTTACGAGCAGTACTTC.

The V gene is TRBV7-2, the J gene TRBJ1-3, with TRBD1 matching over 8 bases. Germline V lookup: CDR1 SGHTA, CDR2 FQGNSA. The V gene end was trimmed by 5 bases and the J gene end by 0 bases; junction bases not matched to a gene: 6. The CDR3 length is 16 residues. The CDR3 region has the DNA TGTGCCAGCAGCGCCTTAGGACAGGGCTCTGGAAACACCATATATTTT. Its translation: CASSALGQGSGNTIYF.

Concerning this clone: This specimen includes other DNA sequences encoding the same CDR3. This sequence joins TRBV5-1 and TRBJ2-3, with TRBD2 matching over 11 bases. This CDR3 spans 16 amino acids. Germline V gene lookup returns CDR1 SGHRS and CDR2 YFSETQ. Unmatched junction bases numbered 2, after V lost 2 bases and J lost 0 bases. The chain's CDR3 is CASSLTSGGSTDTQYF. The CDR3 region has the DNA TGCGCCAGCAGCTTAACTAGCGGGGGAAGCACAGATACGCAGTATTTT.

The CDR3, as DNA: TGTGCCAGCAGCTTCCTAGCGGGAGGGCCGGAAGATACGCAGTATTTT. Amino acids: CASSFLAGGPEDTQYF. The V gene is TRBV7-9, the J gene TRBJ2-3, with 12 bases lining up with TRBD2. This CDR3 is 16 amino acids long. The ends lost 3 bases at V and 5 bases at J; junction bases unmatched: 6. Per germline, CDR1 SEHNR and CDR2 FQNEAQ (reference sequence).